Only one count was recorded for the clone carrying this T cell receptor beta chain. Its specificity is unknown. The CDR3 contains 13 residues. V was clipped by 2 bases and J by 4 bases, with 8 bases between them. From germline, CDR1 is MNHEY and CDR2 SMNVEV (reference sequence). The study ran its PCR with 60 Vbeta and 13 Jbeta primers. Sequenced by immunoSEQ multiplex PCR; TCRdb stores in-frame clones only, minus some. Here the sample spans roughly 160,000 clones, 77% being singletons. The sample comes from a study of cytomegalovirus exposure and HLA in healthy donors. Study-wide findings and caveats: Reportedly, fewer N-insertions than the roughly 690-donor mean appeared in an Asian-associated ancestry cluster in a later analysis. When analyzed later, the rates of TCR association showed variation by HLA locus, with DRB1 the most and HLA-C the fewest.

The chain links TRBV27 to TRBJ1-1; the D is unclear. The specimen sequenced was PBMCs. This TCR derives from a woman in her thirties in good health and CMV-seronegative. CDR3 amino acids: CASSLAGSTEAFF. CDR3 nucleotide sequence: TGTGCCAGCAGTTTAGCCGGGAGCACTGAAGCTTTCTTT.